The 25 T cell receptor beta chains below all came from one sample that was sequenced in a study of T cell changes during pregnancy in multiple sclerosis. Here immunoSEQ multiplex PCR was the method, and the copy in TCRdb shows in-frame clones only, minus some. The profile covers about 120,000 clones, with approximately 93% appearing a single time and 6.2% taken by the ten largest. Here the sequenced sample was peripheral blood, taken before pregnancy. The origin of the receptors is a female donor with multiple sclerosis, enrolled in a pregnancy study.

This clone came up once. The genes are TRBV6-1 and TRBJ1-5, with D possibly being TRBD1 (6 bases). CDR3 length: 14 amino acids. Germline V gives CDR1 MNHNS, CDR2 SASEGT. The V end was cut by 3 bases, the J end by 7 bases, with 13 bases between. CDR3 nucleotides: TGTGCCAGCAGTGACACAGGGAAGCGACAGCCCCAGCATTTT. Residues: CASSDTGKRQPQHF.

This rearrangement joins TRBV7-6 to TRBJ1-2; D might be TRBD1 (6 bases). Germline values: CDR1 SGHVS, CDR2 FNYEAQ. This CDR3 has 14 residues. With 5 bases removed from V and 3 bases from J, the gap between germline ends came to 13 bases. The DNA for the CDR3 is TGTGCCAGCAGCCCCCTGCCAGGGGACTATGGCTACACCTTC. Translating it yields CASSPLPGDYGYTF.

The chain uses TRBV19 and TRBJ2-1, with 7 bases aligning to TRBD2. This CDR3 comprises 16 residues. Per the germline V gene, CDR1 is LNHDA and CDR2 is SQIVND (reference sequence). The J segment lost 3 bases and the V segment lost 2 bases, leaving 7 bases of the junction unmatched. The CDR3, as DNA: TGTGCCAGTAGTATATCTAGCGGTTCAATCTACAATGAGCAGTTCTTC. Amino acids: CASSISSGSIYNEQFF.

This chain uses TRBV7-9 with TRBJ2-5; D is unresolved. This CDR3 region has 14 residues. V dropped 1 base and J dropped 4 bases, with 10 bases sitting between them. CDR1 and CDR2 from the germline V gene are SEHNR and FQNEAQ (reference sequence). The CDR3 DNA sequence: TGTGCCAGCAGCTTAGGTGTCAGAATAGAGACCCAGTACTTC. Protein: CASSLGVRIETQYF.

The rearrangement joins TRBV5-6 to TRBJ2-7; 9 bases agree with TRBD1. Germline CDR1 reads SGHDT; CDR2 reads YYEEEE. CDR3 size: 15 residues. Trimming at V came to 4 bases and at J to 5 bases, leaving 10 bases not matched to a gene. The DNA for the CDR3 is TGTGCCAGCAGCCCTAGGGACAGGGCATCCGACGAGCAGTACTTC. Translation gives CASSPRDRASDEQYF.

The V and J genes are TRBV20-1 and TRBJ2-5; D is ambiguous. Per the germline V gene, CDR1 is DFQATT and CDR2 is SNEGSKA (reference sequence). V lost 8 bases to trimming and J lost 0 bases, with 7 bases between them. The CDR3 runs 11 residues. CDR3 loop: CSYSNQETQYF. The CDR3 DNA follows: TGCAGTTACTCGAACCAAGAGACCCAGTACTTC.

V and J are TRBV13 and TRBJ1-1; 7 nucleotides match TRBD1. The CDR3 covers 15 residues. Trimming took 4 bases from V and 0 from J; bases not matched to a gene: 5. CDR1 and CDR2 from the germline V gene are PRHDT and FYEKMQ (reference sequence). For the CDR3, the DNA is TGTGCCAGCAGCTCAAGGACAGGACTGAACACTGAAGCTTTCTTT. It translates to CASSSRTGLNTEAFF.

V and J are TRBV5-1 and TRBJ2-1; TRBD1 agrees at 10 bases. The J segment lost 8 bases and the V segment lost 0 bases, leaving 8 bases of the junction unmatched. CDR3 length: 16 amino acids. Germline-derived CDR1 and CDR2 are SGHRS and YFSETQ. In nucleotides, the CDR3 is TGCGCCAGCAGCTTGGGGGACAGGGGTCCGAGGGATGAGCAGTTCTTC. It is translated as CASSLGDRGPRDEQFF.

The gene calls are TRBV7-6 and TRBJ2-7; D may be TRBD2 (5 bases). The V end was cut by 5 bases, the J end by 3 bases, with 11 bases between. The germline V gene has CDR1 SGHVS and CDR2 FNYEAQ. This CDR3 has 13 amino acids. The CDR3 here is CASSQPGVYEQYF. The DNA for the CDR3 is TGTGCCAGCAGCCAGCCCGGGGTCTACGAGCAGTACTTC.

The V and J genes are TRBV28 and TRBJ2-4, with D tentatively TRBD1 (6 bases). The CDR3 consists of 12 residues. The V gene's germline CDR1 is MDHEN and CDR2 SYDVKM. V was trimmed by 4 bases and J by 15 bases, leaving 16 bases between them. The CDR3 region has the DNA TGTGCCAGCAGTTCCCGGACAGACTCGGGGTACTTC. It specifies CASSSRTDSGYF.

V is TRBV7-9 and J is TRBJ1-2, with 10 bases that match TRBD1. Germline V gives CDR1 SEHNR, CDR2 FQNEAQ (reference sequence). V trimming: 5 bases; J trimming: 4 bases; junction bases outside the gene matches: 10. The CDR3 covers 16 residues. The CDR3 bases are TGTGCCAGCAGCACCGGGACAGGGGTTATCTTCTATGGCTACACCTTC. Translation gives CASSTGTGVIFYGYTF.

On this clone: The junction does not match germline at one end; this may be a read error. This sequence joins TRBV19 and TRBJ2-5; no clear D. CDR1 is LNHDA and CDR2 is SQIVND in the germline V gene (reference sequence). The CDR3 loop spans 13 amino acids. The CDR3 nucleotides read TGTGCAAGTAGCCGGAGTCTGTCAGAGACCCAGTACTTC. Its protein is CASSRSLSETQYF.

The V gene is TRBV6-6, the J gene TRBJ2-5; 11 nucleotides line up with TRBD2. V was pared by 7 bases and J by 3 bases, with 7 bases of the junction left unmatched. CDR1 is MNHNY, CDR2 SVGAGI, per germline (reference sequence). The CDR3 extends over 15 amino acids. The CDR3 spells CASKNSGRAKETQYF. CDR3 coding DNA: TGTGCCAGCAAAAATAGCGGGAGGGCCAAAGAGACCCAGTACTTC.

V is TRBV19 and J is TRBJ1-5; 7 bases are shared with TRBD1. From germline, CDR1 is LNHDA and CDR2 SQIVND (reference sequence). The V segment lost 7 bases and the J segment 1 base; nucleotides outside the gene matches: 4. This CDR3 is built from 14 residues. The CDR3 coding sequence is TGTGCCAGTACCCTACAGGGGAGCAATCAGCCCCAGCATTTT. Translating gives CASTLQGSNQPQHF.

This rearrangement joins TRBV2 to TRBJ1-1; D gene unclear. Germline CDR1 reads SNHLY; CDR2 reads FYNNEI. The CDR3 has 15 residues. With 6 bases removed from V and 3 bases from J, the gap between germline ends came to 17 bases. The CDR3 protein is CASRNSRVRDTEAFF. Here the CDR3 DNA reads TGTGCCAGCAGGAATAGTAGGGTGCGGGACACTGAAGCTTTCTTT.

This clone was counted a single time. This chain links TRBV10-2 with TRBJ2-7; 7 positions agree with TRBD1. Germline V gene lookup returns CDR1 WSHSY and CDR2 SAAADI. The CDR3 extends over 14 amino acids. After removal of 6 bases from V and 3 bases from J, the junction contained 8 bases not matched to a gene. The CDR3 loop is CASSTTGAGYEQYF. CDR3 nucleotides: TGCGCCAGCAGCACAACAGGGGCCGGCTACGAGCAGTACTTC.

The J gene is TRBJ2-5, the V gene TRBV10-1, with D possibly being TRBD2 (6 bases). V dropped 7 bases and J dropped 4 bases, with 10 bases sitting between them. Germline lookup yields CDR1 WNHNN and CDR2 SYGVQD (reference sequence). There are 12 residues in the CDR3. The CDR3 reads CASNGTLETQYF. The CDR3 DNA reads TGCGCCAGCAATGGGACTCTAGAGACCCAGTACTTC.

The chain joins TRBV6-4 to TRBJ2-1; D perhaps matches TRBD1 (5 bases). This CDR3 has 15 amino acids. V was cut by 2 bases and J by 0 bases, with 8 bases left in between. Germline V CDR1 and CDR2: MRHNA, SNTAGT. The DNA of the CDR3 is TGTGCCAGCAGTGACGGGGCGAGCTCCTACAATGAGCAGTTCTTC. Its translation is CASSDGASSYNEQFF.

V is TRBV28 and J is TRBJ1-4, with 8 bases fitting TRBD1. The germline CDR1 and CDR2 sequences are MDHEN and SYDVKM. V dropped 1 base and J dropped 5; count of bases not matched to a gene: 3. This CDR3 contains 15 residues. CDR3 nucleotide sequence: TGTGCCAGCAGTTTATTATCAGGGGGCAATGAAAAACTGTTTTTT. It yields the protein CASSLLSGGNEKLFF.

The rearrangement links TRBV9 to TRBJ1-1; D ambiguous. The germline V gene has CDR1 SGDLS and CDR2 YYNGEE. The CDR3 covers 14 residues. The germline V and J ends were trimmed by 4 bases and 4 bases, with 14 bases remaining between them. DNA for the CDR3: TGTGCCAGCAGCCCAACCGGGAGCCGCACTGAAGCTTTCTTT. Translating it yields CASSPTGSRTEAFF. Looking up the rest from reference TRBV9 and TRBJ1-1 gives the full variable domain: DSGVTQTPKHLITATGQRVTLRCSPRSGDLSVYWYQQSLDQGLQFLIQYYNGEERAKGNILERFSAQQFPDLHSELNLSSLELGDSALYFCASSPTGSRTEAFFGQGTRLTVV.

This chain uses TRBV18 with TRBJ1-2, with TRBD1 as a possible D gene (5 bases). Germline V gives CDR1 KGHSH, CDR2 LQKENI. CDR3 size: 14 residues. Trimming pared 2 bases from V and 7 bases from J, leaving 14 bases between. The DNA of the CDR3 is TGTGCCAGCTCACCAGCAGGGAGGGCTGGTGGCTACACCTTC. Protein product: CASSPAGRAGGYTF.

The sample holds a few counts of this clone. This chain joins TRBV14 and TRBJ1-1; the match to TRBD1 covers 7 bases. Germline V gives CDR1 SGHDN, CDR2 FVKESK. The V segment lost 3 bases and the J segment 1 base; nucleotides outside the gene matches: 5. The CDR3 covers 15 residues. The CDR3 spells CASSQMTGWNTEAFF. The DNA for the CDR3 is TGTGCCAGCAGCCAGATGACAGGGTGGAACACTGAAGCTTTCTTT.

This rearrangement joins TRBV4-1 to TRBJ1-6; a weak D match, TRBD1 (6 bases). Germline CDR1 is MGHRA and CDR2 is YSYEKL. The length of the CDR3 is 14 residues. V lost 1 base, J lost 14 bases, and 15 bases lay in between. The CDR3 reads CASSQGDTLLALHF. Written as DNA, the CDR3 is TGCGCCAGCAGCCAAGGGGACACCCTTTTAGCCCTCCACTTT.

This chain connects TRBV6-1 to TRBJ1-2; D possibly corresponds to TRBD1 (5 bases). CDR3 length: 14 amino acids. CDR1 and CDR2 from the germline V gene are MNHNS and SASEGT. Trimming stripped 0 bases from V and 4 bases from J, with 9 bases between. DNA for the CDR3: TGTGCCAGCAGTGAAGCCGACAGAATCTATGGCTACACCTTC. Protein product: CASSEADRIYGYTF.

The CDR3 bases are TGTGCCAGCAGTTCGAAGCTCAACGGCTACACCTTC. This translates into CASSSKLNGYTF. This chain connects TRBV28 to TRBJ1-2; D remains unclear. V dropped 4 bases and J dropped 8 bases, with 11 bases sitting between them. CDR1 is MDHEN, CDR2 SYDVKM, per germline. The CDR3 runs 12 residues.